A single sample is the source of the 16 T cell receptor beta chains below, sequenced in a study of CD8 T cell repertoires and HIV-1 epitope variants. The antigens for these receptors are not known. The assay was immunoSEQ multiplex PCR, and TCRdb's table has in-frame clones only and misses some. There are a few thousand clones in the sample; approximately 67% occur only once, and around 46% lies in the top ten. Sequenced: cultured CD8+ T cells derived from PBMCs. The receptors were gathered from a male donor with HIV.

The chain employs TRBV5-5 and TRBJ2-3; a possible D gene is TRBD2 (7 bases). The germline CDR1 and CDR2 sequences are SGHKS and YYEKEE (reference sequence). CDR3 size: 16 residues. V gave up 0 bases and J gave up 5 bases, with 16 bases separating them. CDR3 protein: CASSLVVSGGRDTQYF. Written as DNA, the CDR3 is TGTGCCAGCAGCTTGGTAGTTTCGGGGGGCAGAGATACGCAGTATTTT.

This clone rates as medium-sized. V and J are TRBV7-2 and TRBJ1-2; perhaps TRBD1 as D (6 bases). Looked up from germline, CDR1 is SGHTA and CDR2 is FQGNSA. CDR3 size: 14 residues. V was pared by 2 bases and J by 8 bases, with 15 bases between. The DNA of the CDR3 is TGTGCCAGCAGCTTACAGGTGCCAGGGGAAGGCTACACCTTC. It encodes CASSLQVPGEGYTF.

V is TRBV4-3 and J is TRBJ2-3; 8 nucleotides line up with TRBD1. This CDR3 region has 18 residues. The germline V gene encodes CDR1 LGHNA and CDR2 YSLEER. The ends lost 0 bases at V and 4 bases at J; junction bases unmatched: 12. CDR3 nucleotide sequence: TGCGCCAGCAGCCAAGAGATACCCGGGACAGGAAACCCAGATACGCAGTATTTT. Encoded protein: CASSQEIPGTGNPDTQYF.

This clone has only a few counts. The CDR3 spells CASSDSNLLEAFF. Here the CDR3 DNA reads TGTGCCAGCAGTGATTCGAATCTACTTGAAGCTTTCTTT. This chain joins TRBV2 and TRBJ1-1; D gene unclear. V was trimmed by 3 bases and J by 7 bases, leaving 12 bases between them. The CDR3 spans 13 residues. From germline, CDR1 is SNHLY and CDR2 FYNNEI.

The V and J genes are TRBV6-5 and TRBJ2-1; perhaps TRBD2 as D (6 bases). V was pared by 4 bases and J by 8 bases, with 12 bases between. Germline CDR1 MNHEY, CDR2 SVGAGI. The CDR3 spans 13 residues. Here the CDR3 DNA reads TGTGCCAGCAGTTCCCGGGACTCGGATGAGCAGTTCTTC. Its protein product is CASSSRDSDEQFF.

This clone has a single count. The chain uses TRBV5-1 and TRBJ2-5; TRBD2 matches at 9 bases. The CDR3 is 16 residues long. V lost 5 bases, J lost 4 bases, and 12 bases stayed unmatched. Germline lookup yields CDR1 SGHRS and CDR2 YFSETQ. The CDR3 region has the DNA TGCGCCAGCAGTTTTTATAGCGGGAGAAGGGGAGAGACCCAGTACTTC. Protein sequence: CASSFYSGRRGETQYF.

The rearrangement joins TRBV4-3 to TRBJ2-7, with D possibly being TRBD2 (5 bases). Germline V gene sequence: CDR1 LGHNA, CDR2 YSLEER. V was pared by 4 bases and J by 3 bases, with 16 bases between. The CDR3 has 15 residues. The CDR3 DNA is TGCGCCAGCAGCCCCACAACGAGCGGCTACTACGAGCAGTACTTC. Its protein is CASSPTTSGYYEQYF.

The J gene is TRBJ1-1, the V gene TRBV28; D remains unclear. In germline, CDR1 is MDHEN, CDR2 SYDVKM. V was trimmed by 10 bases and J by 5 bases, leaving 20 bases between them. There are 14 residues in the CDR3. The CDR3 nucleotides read TGTGCCATCAGCCCCTGGGATCCCAAAACTGAAGCTTTCTTT. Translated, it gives CAISPWDPKTEAFF.

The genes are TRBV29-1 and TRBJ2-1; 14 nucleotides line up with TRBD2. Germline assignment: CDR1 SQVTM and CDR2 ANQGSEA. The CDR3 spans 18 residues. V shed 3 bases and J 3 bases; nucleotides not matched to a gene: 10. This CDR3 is CSVEFLWGLAGDYNEQFF. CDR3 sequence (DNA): TGCAGCGTTGAGTTTTTGTGGGGACTAGCGGGGGACTACAATGAGCAGTTCTTC.

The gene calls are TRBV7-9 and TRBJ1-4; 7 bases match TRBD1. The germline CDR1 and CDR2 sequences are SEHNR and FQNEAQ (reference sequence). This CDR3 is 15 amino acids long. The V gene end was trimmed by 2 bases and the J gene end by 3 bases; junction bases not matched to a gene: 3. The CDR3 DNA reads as TGTGCCAGCAGCTTAACCGGGACAGCTAATGAAAAACTGTTTTTT. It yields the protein CASSLTGTANEKLFF.

CDR3 in DNA: TGTGCCAGCAGCTTAGCGGGACAGGGCTCCTACAATGAGCAGTTCTTC. Its translation is CASSLAGQGSYNEQFF. V and J are TRBV7-3 and TRBJ2-1; the match to TRBD1 covers 9 bases. The CDR3 length is 16 residues. CDR1 is SGHTA and CDR2 is FQGTGA in the germline V gene. V gave up 2 bases and J gave up 0 bases; unmatched junction bases: 2.

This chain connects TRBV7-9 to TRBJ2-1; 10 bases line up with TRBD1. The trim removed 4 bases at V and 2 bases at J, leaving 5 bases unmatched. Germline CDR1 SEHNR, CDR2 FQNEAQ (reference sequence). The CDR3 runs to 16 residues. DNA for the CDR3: TGTGCCAGCAGCTCCCGGGACAGGGGTCCCTACAATGAGCAGTTCTTC. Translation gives CASSSRDRGPYNEQFF.

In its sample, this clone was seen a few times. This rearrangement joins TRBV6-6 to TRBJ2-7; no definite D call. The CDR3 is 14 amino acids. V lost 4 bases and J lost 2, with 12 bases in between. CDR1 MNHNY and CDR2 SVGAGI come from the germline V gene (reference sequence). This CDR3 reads CASSSDVSAYEQYF. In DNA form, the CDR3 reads TGTGCCAGCAGTTCAGATGTCTCGGCCTACGAGCAGTACTTC.

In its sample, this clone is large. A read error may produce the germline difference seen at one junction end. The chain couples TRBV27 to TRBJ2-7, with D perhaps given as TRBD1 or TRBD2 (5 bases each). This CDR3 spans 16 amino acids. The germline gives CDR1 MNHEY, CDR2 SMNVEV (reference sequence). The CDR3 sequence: CASSVSSGTVSYEQYF. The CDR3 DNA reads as TGTGCCAGCAGTGTATCCTCCGGGACGGTGTCCTACGAGCAGTACTTC.

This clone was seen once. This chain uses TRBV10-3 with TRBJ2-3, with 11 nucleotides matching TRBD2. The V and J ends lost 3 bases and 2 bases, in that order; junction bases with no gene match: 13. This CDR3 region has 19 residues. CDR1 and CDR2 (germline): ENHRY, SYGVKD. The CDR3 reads CAISDLFSGREESTDTQYF. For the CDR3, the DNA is TGTGCCATCAGTGATCTCTTTAGCGGGAGGGAAGAATCCACAGATACGCAGTATTTT.

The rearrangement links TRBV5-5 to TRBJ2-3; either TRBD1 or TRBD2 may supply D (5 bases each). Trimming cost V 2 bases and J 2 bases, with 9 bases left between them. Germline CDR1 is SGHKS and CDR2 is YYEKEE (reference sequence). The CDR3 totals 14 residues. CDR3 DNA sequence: TGTGCCAGCAGCTTATGGGGACCCACAGATACGCAGTATTTT. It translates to CASSLWGPTDTQYF.